This record concerns one TCR beta chain sequence. The record originates from a study of blood T cell repertoires in COVID-19. This CDR3 has 16 amino acids. With 5 bases clipped from V and 3 bases from J, the junction kept 8 bases outside the gene matches. Germline V gene sequence: CDR1 LNHDA, CDR2 SQIVND (reference sequence). This table comes from immunoSEQ multiplex PCR, and its TCRdb copy is limited to in-frame clones, with some not included. The sample holds 350,000 to 550,000 clones; approximately 92% are singletons and the top ten take 1.1%. The J gene is TRBJ2-7, the V gene TRBV19; 12 nucleotides line up with TRBD2. This receptor was obtained from a man aged 25-40 years who had recovered from COVID-19. Sequenced material: PBMCs or T cells enriched from blood (not recorded which). The CDR3: CASSFRLAGEFYEQYF. In DNA, the CDR3 is TGTGCCAGTAGTTTCAGACTAGCGGGAGAGTTCTACGAGCAGTACTTC.